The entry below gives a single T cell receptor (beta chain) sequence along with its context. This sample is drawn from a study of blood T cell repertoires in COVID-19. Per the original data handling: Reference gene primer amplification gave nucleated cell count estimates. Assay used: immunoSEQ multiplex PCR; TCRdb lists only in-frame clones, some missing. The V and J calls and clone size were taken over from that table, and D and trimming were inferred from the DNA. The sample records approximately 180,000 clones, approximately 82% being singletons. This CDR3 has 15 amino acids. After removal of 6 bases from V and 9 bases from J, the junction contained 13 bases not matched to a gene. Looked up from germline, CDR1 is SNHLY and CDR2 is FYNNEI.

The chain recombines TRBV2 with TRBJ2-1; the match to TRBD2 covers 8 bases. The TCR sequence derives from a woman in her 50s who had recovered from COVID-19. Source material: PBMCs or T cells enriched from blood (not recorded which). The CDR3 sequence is CASRTSTSVELEQFF. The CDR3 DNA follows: TGTGCCAGCAGGACTTCGACTAGCGTCGAGCTTGAGCAGTTCTTC.